This T cell receptor (beta chain) was obtained from a study of CD8 T cells in ankylosing spondylitis (dated by TCRdb to between 2016 and 2019). A note on the overall study: The study set out to find disease-linked TCR variants by profiling T cell receptor beta repertoires in ankylosing spondylitis patients and healthy donors. Peripheral blood was sampled, and synovial fluid was also collected from ankylosing spondylitis patients. The whole study cohort included roughly 110 healthy donors and around 25 ankylosing spondylitis patients. Points the paper makes about the study in general: A CD8+ phenotype was shown by the disease-linked clones, which were found at relatively low frequencies in peripheral blood. A TCR beta motif of 8 or 9 highly homologous amino acid variants appeared characteristic of blood from ankylosing spondylitis patients. The disease-linked clones were reported to be significantly enriched in matched synovial fluid samples from ankylosing spondylitis patients. Some motif variants had previously been reported in the synovial fluid and blood of reactive arthritis patients, which suggests shared mechanisms of disease initiation.

This clonotype was counted at least ten times. Its antigen has not been determined. One base away there is no much larger clone; base qualities are not given. The junction carries 8 bases between V and J, which are trimmed by 6 bases and 0 bases respectively. From a lookup of the germline V gene, CDR1 and CDR2 are SGHTA and FQGTGA. The CDR3 goes from the cysteine to the phenylalanine over 13 residues. Just the 39-base CDR3 DNA is kept, in frame starting at base 1. Data came from an Illumina HiSeq 2500. Quantitative 5'-RACE with molecular barcodes was used to prepare TCR beta libraries. Under the source paper's analysis protocol: A new computational method, built on a probabilistic model of VDJ rearrangement, was used to identify disease-linked TCR variants. Starting from the raw public reads, TCRdb applied fastp trimming at Q25, assembled clones with MiXCR and retained in-frame beta chains. CDR3 protein sequences are deduplicated, and each keeps its most common genes and DNA. TCRdb's processing, not the authors', yielded these V and J calls. For this sample the table gives hundreds of thousands of distinct CDR3 sequences, of which about 19% were detected only once. Roughly 8.3% of the sample lies in the top ten.

The clonotype was recovered from a male donor with ankylosing spondylitis or in good health (not recorded which). The sample was blood, either unsorted or a sorted T cell fraction (not recorded which). The V gene is TRBV7-3 and the J gene is TRBJ1-1; tentative D gene TRBD1, with 5 bases matching. The CDR3 in this case is CASSRQMNTEAFF. The base sequence is TGTGCCAGCAGTCGACAGATGAACACTGAAGCTTTCTTT.